This T cell receptor (beta chain) was sequenced during a study of cytomegalovirus exposure and HLA in healthy donors. Findings of the study overall: Sequence variants that were highly shared formed a cluster that was likely a sequencing artifact. It was only CMV serostatus that was available as immune exposure information. The study put 150 or so TCR beta chains on its list as cytomegalovirus-associated.

This clone is a singleton in its sample. Antigen: not known. The PCR had 60 Vbeta and 13 Jbeta primers. This table comes from immunoSEQ multiplex PCR, and its TCRdb copy is limited to in-frame clones, with some not included. The repertoire includes under 200,000 clones, 78% of them detected once, and around 6.1% sits in the top ten. V lost 0 bases to trimming and J lost 3 bases, with 9 bases between them. The CDR3 runs to 15 residues. CDR1 SGHNT and CDR2 YYREEE come from the germline V gene (reference sequence). The TCR sequence derives from a woman between 25 and 40 years old in good health and CMV-seropositive. The chain is built from TRBV5-4 and TRBJ2-2, with D maybe TRBD1 (6 bases). The source material was PBMCs. DNA of the CDR3: TGTGCCAGCAGCTTGGGGACAGCCTACACCGGGGAGCTGTTTTTT. Translating it yields CASSLGTAYTGELFF.